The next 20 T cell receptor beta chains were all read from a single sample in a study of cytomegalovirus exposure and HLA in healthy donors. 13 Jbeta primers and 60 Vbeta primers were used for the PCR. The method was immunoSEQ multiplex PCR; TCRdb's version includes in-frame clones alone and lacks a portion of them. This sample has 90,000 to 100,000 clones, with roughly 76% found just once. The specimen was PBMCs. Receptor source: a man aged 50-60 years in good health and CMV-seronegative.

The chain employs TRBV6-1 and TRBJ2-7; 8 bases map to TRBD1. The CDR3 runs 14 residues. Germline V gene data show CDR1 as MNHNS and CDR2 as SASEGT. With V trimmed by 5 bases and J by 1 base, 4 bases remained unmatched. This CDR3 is CASSSRDRSYEQYF. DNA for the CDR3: TGTGCCAGCAGTAGCCGGGACAGGTCCTACGAGCAGTACTTC.

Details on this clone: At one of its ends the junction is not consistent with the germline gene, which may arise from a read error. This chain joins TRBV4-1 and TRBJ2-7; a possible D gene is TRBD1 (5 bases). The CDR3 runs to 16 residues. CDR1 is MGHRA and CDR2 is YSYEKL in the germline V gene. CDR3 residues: CASSLQDGTSSCEQYF. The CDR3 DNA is TGCGCCAGCAGCCTACAGGACGGAACGAGCTCCTGCGAGCAGTACTTC.

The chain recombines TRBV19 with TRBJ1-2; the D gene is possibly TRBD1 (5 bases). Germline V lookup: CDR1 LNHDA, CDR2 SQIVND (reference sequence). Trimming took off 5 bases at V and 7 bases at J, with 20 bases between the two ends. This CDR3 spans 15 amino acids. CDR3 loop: CASSPSGGRISGYTF. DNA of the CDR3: TGTGCCAGTAGTCCATCGGGGGGAAGGATTAGTGGCTACACCTTC.

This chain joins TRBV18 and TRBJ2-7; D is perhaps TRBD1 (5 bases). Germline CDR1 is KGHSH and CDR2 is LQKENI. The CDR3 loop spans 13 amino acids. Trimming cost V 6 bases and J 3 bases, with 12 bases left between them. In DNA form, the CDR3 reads TGTGCCAGCTCCCCTGGGGCAGGCTACGAGCAGTACTTC. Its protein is CASSPGAGYEQYF.

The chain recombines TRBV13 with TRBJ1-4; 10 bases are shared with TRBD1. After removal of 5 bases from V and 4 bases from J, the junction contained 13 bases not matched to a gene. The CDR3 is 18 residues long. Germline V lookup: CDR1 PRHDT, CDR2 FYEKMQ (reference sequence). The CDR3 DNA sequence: TGTGCCAGCAGCCATCGACAGGGGGCCGGCCGGGGTAATGAAAAACTGTTTTTT. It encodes CASSHRQGAGRGNEKLFF.

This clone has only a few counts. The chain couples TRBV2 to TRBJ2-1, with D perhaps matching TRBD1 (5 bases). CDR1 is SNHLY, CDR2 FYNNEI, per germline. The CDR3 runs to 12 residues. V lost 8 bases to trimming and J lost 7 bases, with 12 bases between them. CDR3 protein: CASAWGPNEQFF. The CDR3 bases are TGTGCCAGCGCCTGGGGCCCAAATGAGCAGTTCTTC. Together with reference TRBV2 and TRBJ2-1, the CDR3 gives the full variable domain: EPEVTQTPSHQVTQMGQEVILRCVPISNHLYFYWYRQILGQKVEFLVSFYNNEISEKSEIFDDQFSVERPDGSNFTLKIRSTKLEDSAMYFCASAWGPNEQFFGPGTRLTVL.

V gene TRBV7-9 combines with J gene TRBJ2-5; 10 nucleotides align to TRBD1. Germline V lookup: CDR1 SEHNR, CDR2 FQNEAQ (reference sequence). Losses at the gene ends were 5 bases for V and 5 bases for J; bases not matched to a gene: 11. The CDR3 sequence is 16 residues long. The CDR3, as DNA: TGTGCCAGCAGCCCCGGGACAGGGGTACAGTTGGAGACCCAGTACTTC. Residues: CASSPGTGVQLETQYF.

The CDR3 loop reads CASSPRGGSANYGYTF. Written as DNA, the CDR3 is TGTGCCAGCAGCCCCCGGGGAGGGTCCGCCAACTATGGCTACACCTTC. The chain recombines TRBV7-9 with TRBJ1-2; D gene uncertain. The CDR3 spans 16 residues. Germline V gene lookup returns CDR1 SEHNR and CDR2 FQNEAQ (reference sequence). Trimming stripped 5 bases from V and 2 bases from J, with 18 bases between.

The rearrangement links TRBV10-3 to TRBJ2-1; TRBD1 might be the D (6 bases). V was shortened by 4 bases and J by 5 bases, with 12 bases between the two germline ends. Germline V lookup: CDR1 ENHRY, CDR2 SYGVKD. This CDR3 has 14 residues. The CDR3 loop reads CAISVRTENNEQFF. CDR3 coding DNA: TGTGCCATCAGTGTTCGGACAGAGAACAATGAGCAGTTCTTC.

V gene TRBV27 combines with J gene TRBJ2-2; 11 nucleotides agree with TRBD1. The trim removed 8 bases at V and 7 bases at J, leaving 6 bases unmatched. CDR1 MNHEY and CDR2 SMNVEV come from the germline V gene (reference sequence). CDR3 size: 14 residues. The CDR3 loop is CASVGQGEIGELFF. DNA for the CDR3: TGTGCCAGCGTGGGACAGGGGGAGATCGGGGAGCTGTTTTTT.

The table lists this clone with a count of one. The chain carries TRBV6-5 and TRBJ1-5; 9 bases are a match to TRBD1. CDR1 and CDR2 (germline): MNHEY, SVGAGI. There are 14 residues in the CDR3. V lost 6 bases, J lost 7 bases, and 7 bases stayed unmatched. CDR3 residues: CASSGTGIHQPQHF. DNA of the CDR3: TGTGCCAGCAGCGGGACAGGGATCCACCAGCCCCAGCATTTT.

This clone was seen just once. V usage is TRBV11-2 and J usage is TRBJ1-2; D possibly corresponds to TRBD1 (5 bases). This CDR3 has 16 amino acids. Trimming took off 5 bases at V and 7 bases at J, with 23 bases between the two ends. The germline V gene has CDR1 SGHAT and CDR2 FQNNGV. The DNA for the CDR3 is TGTGCCAGCAGCGGGCAGCGGGGCCAGGGTGACAGTGGCTACACCTTC. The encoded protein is CASSGQRGQGDSGYTF.

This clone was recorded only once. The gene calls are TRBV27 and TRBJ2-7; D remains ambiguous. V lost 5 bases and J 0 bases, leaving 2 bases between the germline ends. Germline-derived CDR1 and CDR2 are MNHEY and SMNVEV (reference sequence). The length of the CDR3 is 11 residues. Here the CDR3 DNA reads TGTGCCAGCAGTCACTCCTACGAGCAGTACTTC. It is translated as CASSHSYEQYF.

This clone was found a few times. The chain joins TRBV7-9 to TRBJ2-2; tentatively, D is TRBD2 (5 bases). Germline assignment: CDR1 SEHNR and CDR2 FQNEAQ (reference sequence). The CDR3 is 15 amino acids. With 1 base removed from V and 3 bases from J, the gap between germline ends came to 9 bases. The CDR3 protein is CASSLVMGDTGELFF. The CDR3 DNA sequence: TGTGCCAGCAGCTTAGTCATGGGAGACACCGGGGAGCTGTTTTTT.

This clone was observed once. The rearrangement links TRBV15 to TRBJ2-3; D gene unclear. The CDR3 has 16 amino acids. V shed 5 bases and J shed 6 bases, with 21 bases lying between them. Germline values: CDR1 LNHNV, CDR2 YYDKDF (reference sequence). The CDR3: CATSSYGTAYQDTQYF. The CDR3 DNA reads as TGTGCCACCAGCTCTTACGGCACAGCCTACCAGGATACGCAGTATTTT.

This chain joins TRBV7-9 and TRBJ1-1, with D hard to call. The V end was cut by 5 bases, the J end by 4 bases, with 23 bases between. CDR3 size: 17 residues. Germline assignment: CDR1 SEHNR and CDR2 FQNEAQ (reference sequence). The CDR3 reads CASSPTIGKLGITEAFF. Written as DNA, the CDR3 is TGTGCCAGCAGCCCGACTATAGGTAAACTTGGGATCACTGAAGCTTTCTTT. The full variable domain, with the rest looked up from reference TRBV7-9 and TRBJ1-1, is DTGVSQNPRHKITKRGQNVTFRCDPISEHNRLYWYRQTLGQGPEFLTYFQNEAQLEKSRLLSDRFSAERPKGSFSTLEIQRTEQGDSAMYLCASSPTIGKLGITEAFFGQGTRLTVV.

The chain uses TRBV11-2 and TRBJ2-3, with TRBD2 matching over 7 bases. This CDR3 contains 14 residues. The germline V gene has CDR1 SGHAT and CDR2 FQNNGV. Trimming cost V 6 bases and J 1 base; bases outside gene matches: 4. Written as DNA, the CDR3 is TGTGCCAGCAGGGGAACTAGCGGCACAGATACGCAGTATTTT. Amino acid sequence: CASRGTSGTDTQYF.

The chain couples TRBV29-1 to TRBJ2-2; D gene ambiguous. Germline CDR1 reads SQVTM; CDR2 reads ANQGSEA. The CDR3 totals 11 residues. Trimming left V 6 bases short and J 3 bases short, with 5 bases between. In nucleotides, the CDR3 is TGCAGCGTCGAGGACACCGGGGAGCTGTTTTTT. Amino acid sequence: CSVEDTGELFF.

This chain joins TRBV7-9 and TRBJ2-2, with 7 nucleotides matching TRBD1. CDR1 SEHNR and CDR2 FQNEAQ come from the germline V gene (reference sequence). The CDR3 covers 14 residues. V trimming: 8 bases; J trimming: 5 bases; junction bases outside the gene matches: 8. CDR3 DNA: TGTGCCAGCCACGACAGGGTTGGGACCGGGGAGCTGTTTTTT. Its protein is CASHDRVGTGELFF.

CDR3 coding DNA: TGTGCCAGCAGCTTCGGACTAGCGGGGCAAGAGACCCAGTACTTC. Protein product: CASSFGLAGQETQYF. The chain employs TRBV5-4 and TRBJ2-5; 12 bases map to TRBD2. The germline V gene encodes CDR1 SGHNT and CDR2 YYREEE (reference sequence). This CDR3 contains 15 residues. V lost 2 bases, J lost 2 bases, and 1 base stayed unmatched.